This TCR beta chain is drawn from a study of blood T cell repertoires in COVID-19. Across the whole study: The United States, Italy and Spain provided the acute and convalescent COVID-19 samples. Sources were T cells, B-cell-depleted T cells, or PBMCs; the material itself was cDNA or gDNA.

Per the original methods: Nucleated cell counts were estimated from reference gene primer amplification. Assay: immunoSEQ multiplex PCR; the TCRdb copy retains only in-frame clones and omits some. For V, J and clone size, that table is used; D and trimming come from the DNA. The profile shows 280,000 or so clones, under 90% of them singletons. Sequencing input: peripheral blood. The origin of this receptor is a woman between 45 and 60 years old who had recovered from COVID-19.

The CDR3 is CASSPTSGGGYNEQFF. DNA for the CDR3: TGTGCCAGCAGCCCGACTAGCGGGGGCGGATACAATGAGCAGTTCTTC. The V call is TRBV7-2, the J call TRBJ2-1; 12 nucleotides agree with TRBD2. Per the germline V gene, CDR1 is SGHTA and CDR2 is FQGNSA. This CDR3 has 16 residues. After removal of 5 bases from V and 4 bases from J, the junction contained 6 bases not matched to a gene.